This is a list of T cell receptor beta chains from one sample in a study of blood T cell repertoires in COVID-19. Sequencing was performed with immunoSEQ multiplex PCR; in TCRdb, only in-frame clones are kept and a portion is missing. The sample lists under 75,000 clones, about 81% seen once, with 15% to 19% in the top ten. Sequencing was done on a sample of peripheral blood. These TCRs come from a man older than 75 with acute or convalescent COVID-19. Each CDR3 is given with its conserved first and last residue. The order of the fields is V gene, J gene, D gene, clone size, CDR3 protein, CDR3 DNA. D genes are given only for firm matches. Clone size is shown for a subset of rows, as once, few, many or a class of expanded clone.

TRBV15	TRBJ1-4	.	.	CATSRGRSNEKLFF	TGTGCCACCAGCAGAGGCAGATCTAATGAAAAACTGTTTTTT
TRBV9	TRBJ2-7	TRBD1	.	CASSTWTGPYEQYF	TGTGCCAGCAGCACCTGGACAGGACCCTACGAGCAGTACTTC
TRBV28	TRBJ2-6	.	.	CASSQRGTGANVLTF	TGTGCCAGCAGCCAAAGGGGAACTGGGGCCAACGTCCTGACTTTC
TRBV6-6	TRBJ1-1	.	.	CASSFPTETEAFF	TGTGCCAGCAGTTTCCCGACTGAGACTGAAGCTTTCTTT
TRBV7-2	TRBJ2-3	TRBD1	.	CASGPQGAGDTQYF	TGTGCCAGCGGCCCCCAGGGGGCAGGAGATACGCAGTATTTT
TRBV12-3/TRBV12-4	TRBJ2-5	.	.	CASSLFGETQYF	TGTGCCAGCAGTTTGTTCGGGGAGACCCAGTACTTC
TRBV7-2	TRBJ2-7	TRBD1	once	CASSLAGQGAYEQYF	TGTGCCAGCAGCTTAGCAGGACAGGGGGCCTACGAGCAGTACTTC
TRBV28	TRBJ2-4	TRBD2	.	CASSSGWGLADLAKNIQYF	TGTGCCAGCAGTTCAGGGTGGGGACTAGCGGATCTAGCCAAAAACATTCAGTACTTC
TRBV29-1	TRBJ1-2	TRBD1	.	CSAVDSLGTGNGYTF	TGCAGCGCCGTCGACTCTCTTGGGACAGGGAATGGCTACACCTTC
TRBV7-9	TRBJ2-5	TRBD2	.	CASSTGLAGVETQYF	TGTGCCAGCAGCACGGGACTAGCGGGAGTAGAGACCCAGTACTTC
TRBV19	TRBJ2-3	TRBD2	.	CASSIGLAVPDTQYF	TGTGCCAGTAGTATAGGACTAGCGGTCCCAGATACGCAGTATTTT
TRBV7-2	TRBJ1-2	.	.	CASSLVAQPNYGYTF	TGTGCCAGCAGTTTAGTGGCACAACCTAACTATGGCTACACCTTC
TRBV29-1	TRBJ2-7	TRBD2	.	CSVSGGENSGYEQYF	TGCAGCGTTTCGGGAGGGGAAAACTCCGGGTACGAGCAGTACTTC
TRBV19	TRBJ1-4	.	.	CASSIGLRKSEKLFF	TGTGCCAGTAGTATTGGGCTACGGAAAAGTGAAAAACTGTTTTTT
TRBV5-1	TRBJ2-2	TRBD1	.	CASSGGTGGAFDRELFF	TGCGCCAGCAGCGGCGGGACAGGGGGCGCTTTTGACCGGGAGCTGTTTTTT
TRBV9	TRBJ1-2	TRBD1	.	CASSGQGLGYTF	TGTGCCAGCAGCGGACAGGGGTTAGGCTACACCTTC
TRBV6-5	TRBJ2-7	.	medium-sized	CASSPGLLGEQYF	TGTGCCAGCAGCCCAGGACTGCTTGGCGAGCAGTACTTC
TRBV18	TRBJ2-2	.	.	CASSPGRADTGELFF	TGTGCCAGCTCACCGGGCAGGGCTGACACCGGGGAGCTGTTTTTT
TRBV5-1	TRBJ2-7	.	.	CASSLTIQGPPFYEQYF	TGCGCCAGCAGCTTAACCATACAGGGTCCCCCTTTCTACGAGCAGTACTTC
TRBV28	TRBJ2-7	TRBD1	.	CASSHPDRGYEQYF	TGTGCCAGCAGTCACCCGGACAGGGGCTACGAGCAGTACTTC
TRBV18	TRBJ1-5	.	.	CASSPTRDQPQHF	TGTGCCAGCTCACCAACCCGGGATCAGCCCCAGCATTTT
TRBV9	TRBJ2-2	.	few	CASSPLAGRTGELFF	TGTGCCAGCAGCCCTCTTGCGGGGAGGACCGGGGAGCTGTTTTTT
TRBV4-2	TRBJ2-2	TRBD1	.	CASSPGTAYTGELFF	TGTGCCAGCAGCCCCGGGACAGCATACACCGGGGAGCTGTTTTTT
TRBV15	TRBJ2-2	.	.	CATSLRDFANTGELFF	TGTGCCACCAGCCTACGGGACTTCGCGAACACCGGGGAGCTGTTTTTT
TRBV28	TRBJ1-1	.	.	CASKLTAPNTEAFF	TGTGCCAGCAAGCTCACAGCCCCGAACACTGAAGCTTTCTTT
TRBV5-1	TRBJ2-1	TRBD2	.	CASRQGTSPPHEQFF	TGCGCCAGCAGACAGGGGACTAGCCCCCCCCATGAGCAGTTCTTC